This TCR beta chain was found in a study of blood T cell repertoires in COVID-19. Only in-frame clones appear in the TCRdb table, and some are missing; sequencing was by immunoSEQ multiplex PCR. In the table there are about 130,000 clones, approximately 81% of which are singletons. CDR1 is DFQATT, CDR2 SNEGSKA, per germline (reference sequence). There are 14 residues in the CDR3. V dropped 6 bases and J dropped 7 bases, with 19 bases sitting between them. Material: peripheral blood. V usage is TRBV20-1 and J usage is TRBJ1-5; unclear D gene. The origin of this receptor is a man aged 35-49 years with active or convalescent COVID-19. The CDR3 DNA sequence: TGCAGTGCGAGTCAAATGGAGAACTTACAGCCCCAGCATTTT. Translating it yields CSASQMENLQPQHF.